These 28 T cell receptor beta chains share one sample of origin, sequenced in a study of T cell responses to AZD1222 COVID-19 vaccine. Libraries were prepared by immunoSEQ multiplex PCR; TCRdb keeps only in-frame clonotypes and omits some of them. The table has about 110,000 clones, around 86% seen once. The sample here was peripheral blood, taken on day 0 of AZD1222 vaccination. The receptors were gathered from an adult in good health.

The V gene is TRBV19, the J gene TRBJ2-3, with 9 bases fitting TRBD2. The V segment lost 4 bases and the J segment 1 base; nucleotides outside the gene matches: 9. The CDR3 has 17 residues. Germline V lookup: CDR1 LNHDA, CDR2 SQIVND (reference sequence). CDR3 DNA sequence: TGTGCCAGTAGTAGCCCTCGAGCGGGGGGCCGCACAGATACGCAGTATTTT. Its translation: CASSSPRAGGRTDTQYF.

The gene calls are TRBV28 and TRBJ2-1; D uncertain. Trimming removed 2 bases from V and 1 base from J, with 9 bases in between. The CDR3 length is 15 residues. Germline CDR1 is MDHEN and CDR2 is SYDVKM. In DNA form, the CDR3 reads TGTGCCAGCAGTTTAGGGGTATCGTCCTACAATGAGCAGTTCTTC. This translates into CASSLGVSSYNEQFF.

The chain employs TRBV10-2 and TRBJ2-1; 11 bases agree with TRBD2. The trim removed 6 bases at V and 9 bases at J, leaving 4 bases unmatched. From germline, CDR1 is WSHSY and CDR2 SAAADI. CDR3 length equals 13 residues. The CDR3 here is CASRLAGAGEQFF. CDR3 nucleotide sequence: TGCGCCAGCAGACTAGCGGGAGCCGGTGAGCAGTTCTTC.

The CDR3 here is CASSSGFSTQHF. The DNA for the CDR3 is TGTGCCAGCAGCTCAGGGTTCTCGACCCAGCATTTT. The chain joins TRBV7-9 to TRBJ1-5; tentative D call: TRBD1 (5 bases). Germline CDR1 is SEHNR and CDR2 is FQNEAQ (reference sequence). The V end was cut by 4 bases, the J end by 11 bases, with 12 bases between. This CDR3 is built from 12 residues. The whole variable domain, filled in from reference TRBV7-9 and TRBJ1-5, reads DTGVSQNPRHKITKRGQNVTFRCDPISEHNRLYWYRQTLGQGPEFLTYFQNEAQLEKSRLLSDRFSAERPKGSFSTLEIQRTEQGDSAMYLCASSSGFSTQHFGDGTRLSIL.

The chain links TRBV19 to TRBJ1-1; 9 nucleotides line up with TRBD1. CDR3 size: 14 residues. Germline V gene sequence: CDR1 LNHDA, CDR2 SQIVND (reference sequence). After removal of 4 bases from V and 1 base from J, the junction contained 1 base not matched to a gene. DNA for the CDR3: TGTGCCAGTAGTAGGGACAGGGAGAACACTGAAGCTTTCTTT. This encodes CASSRDRENTEAFF.

The chain is built from TRBV6-5 and TRBJ2-7; D may be TRBD2 (5 bases). With 5 bases removed from V and 6 bases from J, the gap between germline ends came to 14 bases. Germline CDR1 MNHEY, CDR2 SVGAGI. The CDR3 totals 13 residues. CDR3 region: CASSLNGVPEQYF. The CDR3 DNA reads as TGTGCCAGCAGTCTTAACGGGGTGCCCGAGCAGTACTTC.

The chain is built from TRBV3-1 (or the pseudogene TRBV3-2) and TRBJ2-7, with D possibly called TRBD1 or TRBD2 (6 bases each). The germline V and J ends were trimmed by 1 base and 4 bases, with 11 bases remaining between them. The CDR3 is 14 amino acids. Germline V gene sequence: CDR1 LGHDT, CDR2 YNNKEL (reference sequence). The CDR3 loop is CASSQAGASYEQYF. In DNA, the CDR3 is TGTGCCAGCAGCCAAGCGGGGGCCAGTTACGAGCAGTACTTC.

This chain joins TRBV19 and TRBJ2-1, with 9 bases lining up with TRBD1. Per the germline V gene, CDR1 is LNHDA and CDR2 is SQIVND (reference sequence). The CDR3 is 15 amino acids. V was clipped by 5 bases and J by 4 bases; unmatched bases: 6. The DNA of the CDR3 is TGTGCCAGTAGTTTTACAGGGGGCGGGTACAATGAGCAGTTCTTC. Its protein is CASSFTGGGYNEQFF.

The rearrangement joins TRBV7-2 to TRBJ2-1, with 10 nucleotides matching TRBD2. V gave up 1 base and J gave up 2 bases; unmatched junction bases: 8. CDR3 size: 18 residues. CDR1 SGHTA and CDR2 FQGNSA come from the germline V gene. CDR3 sequence: CASSLVASGSFTYNEQFF. The CDR3 nucleotides read TGTGCCAGCAGCTTAGTGGCTAGCGGGAGCTTCACCTACAATGAGCAGTTCTTC. Together with reference TRBV7-2 and TRBJ2-1, the CDR3 gives the full variable domain: GAGVSQSPSNKVTEKGKDVELRCDPISGHTALYWYRQSLGQGLEFLIYFQGNSAPDKSGLPSDRFSAERTGGSVSTLTIQRTQQEDSAVYLCASSLVASGSFTYNEQFFGPGTRLTVL.

This clone showed up just once. The chain carries TRBV5-4 and TRBJ1-2; no clear D gene. The CDR3 is 15 amino acids. Per the germline V gene, CDR1 is SGHNT and CDR2 is YYREEE (reference sequence). V dropped 0 bases and J dropped 0 bases, with 9 bases sitting between them. CDR3 DNA sequence: TGTGCCAGCAGCTTGGCGGGGTTATCTAACTATGGCTACACCTTC. It codes for CASSLAGLSNYGYTF.

This clone rates as medium-sized. V usage is TRBV2 and J usage is TRBJ1-2; D remains unclear. The CDR3 has 14 residues. Per the germline V gene, CDR1 is SNHLY and CDR2 is FYNNEI. V was clipped by 5 bases and J by 5 bases, with 15 bases between them. The CDR3 reads CASSRVSGGYGYTF. The DNA of the CDR3 is TGTGCCAGCAGTCGGGTGTCGGGCGGTTATGGCTACACCTTC.

The rearrangement links TRBV7-9 to TRBJ2-2; D is uncertain. V lost 2 bases, J lost 1 base, and 8 bases lay in between. The CDR3 is 15 amino acids. CDR1 is SEHNR, CDR2 FQNEAQ, per germline (reference sequence). In DNA form, the CDR3 reads TGTGCCAGCAGCTTATTTGCAGGGAACACCGGGGAGCTGTTTTTT. Protein product: CASSLFAGNTGELFF.

The chain carries TRBV9 and TRBJ2-2; possibly TRBD2 for D (5 bases). Germline V lookup: CDR1 SGDLS, CDR2 YYNGEE. The CDR3 covers 18 residues. V lost 0 bases and J lost 7, with 22 bases in between. DNA of the CDR3: TGTGCCAGCAGCGTAGAGGGAGAAGCGAAGTCTGGAGGCGGGGAGCTGTTTTTT. Protein: CASSVEGEAKSGGGELFF.

The chain is built from TRBV7-2 and TRBJ2-2, with a possible D match to TRBD2 (5 bases). The V gene lost 1 base and the J gene lost 9 bases, with 12 bases spanning the gap. This CDR3 contains 14 residues. Germline loops: CDR1 SGHTA, CDR2 FQGNSA. The CDR3 nucleotides read TGTGCCAGCAGCTTAGAGCGAGGGAAGTGGGAGCTGTTTTTT. It specifies CASSLERGKWELFF.

V gene TRBV30 combines with J gene TRBJ1-1, with D perhaps matching TRBD1 (5 bases). This CDR3 is built from 10 residues. V was clipped by 1 base and J by 8 bases, with 5 bases between them. CDR1 is GTSNPN and CDR2 is SVGIG in the germline V gene (reference sequence). The CDR3: CAWSAGEAFF. The CDR3 DNA follows: TGTGCCTGGAGTGCAGGGGAAGCTTTCTTT.

The V gene is TRBV10-3, the J gene TRBJ2-7; 10 nucleotides align to TRBD1. Germline-derived CDR1 and CDR2 are ENHRY and SYGVKD. With V trimmed by 11 bases and J by 5 bases, 6 bases remained unmatched. This CDR3 is 12 amino acids long. CDR3 coding DNA: TGTGCCGCTGGGGGGACAGGGGACGAGCAGTACTTC. It is translated as CAAGGTGDEQYF.

V and J are TRBV7-9 and TRBJ1-2; perhaps TRBD1 as D (6 bases). Germline-derived CDR1 and CDR2 are SEHNR and FQNEAQ (reference sequence). CDR3 length equals 15 residues. V was shortened by 7 bases and J by 7 bases, with 22 bases between the two germline ends. In nucleotides, the CDR3 is TGTGCCAGCACCTCCTTGGGGGGCCAGTTTGGTGGCTACACCTTC. Translated: CASTSLGGQFGGYTF.

In its sample, this clone was seen once. The chain is built from TRBV7-2 and TRBJ1-2; 8 bases align to TRBD1. V shed 5 bases, J shed 4 bases, and the junction held 15 bases outside the gene matches. Germline CDR1 and CDR2: SGHTA and FQGNSA. CDR3 length: 17 residues. In nucleotides, the CDR3 is TGTGCCAGCAGCCCGGACTGGGGCAGGGGGCAGGGCTATGGCTACACCTTC. Translated, it gives CASSPDWGRGQGYGYTF.

This chain links TRBV3-1 (or the pseudogene TRBV3-2) with TRBJ2-1, with D uncertain. The V gene lost 1 base and the J gene lost 5 bases, with 12 bases spanning the gap. CDR3 length: 15 amino acids. The germline V gene encodes CDR1 LGHDT and CDR2 YNNKEL (reference sequence). The CDR3 sequence is CASSQVTSRHNEQFF. CDR3 sequence (DNA): TGTGCCAGCAGCCAAGTAACGTCCCGACACAATGAGCAGTTCTTC.

V usage is TRBV28 and J usage is TRBJ2-7, with 9 nucleotides matching TRBD1. The CDR3 totals 14 residues. The germline CDR1 and CDR2 sequences are MDHEN and SYDVKM. V lost 10 bases to trimming and J lost 6 bases; unmatched junction nucleotides: 13. This CDR3 reads CATLLGTGSSEQYF. In nucleotides, the CDR3 is TGTGCCACCTTGCTGGGGACAGGGTCTTCCGAGCAGTACTTC. Using reference TRBV28 and TRBJ2-7 for the parts outside the CDR3, the full variable domain is DVKVTQSSRYLVKRTGEKVFLECVQDMDHENMFWYRQDPGLGLRLIYFSYDVKMKEKGDIPEGYSVSREKKERFSLILESASTNQTSMYLCATLLGTGSSEQYFGPGTRLTVT.

This clone was found a few times. The chain recombines TRBV5-1 with TRBJ2-2; 11 bases are a match to TRBD1. Germline-derived CDR1 and CDR2 are SGHRS and YFSETQ. J was trimmed by 2 bases and V by 2 bases; bases with no gene match: 5. The CDR3 runs 17 residues. This CDR3 is CASSLAWTGGNTGELFF. As DNA, the CDR3 is TGCGCCAGCAGCTTAGCTTGGACAGGGGGCAACACCGGGGAGCTGTTTTTT.

The chain joins TRBV24-1 to TRBJ2-3, with TRBD1 matching over 8 bases. The CDR3 spans 14 residues. Looked up from germline, CDR1 is KGHDR and CDR2 is SFDVKD. V was clipped by 11 bases and J by 4 bases; unmatched bases: 10. The CDR3 DNA reads TGTGCCATCTCCACTCCAGGGGGCGCAGATACGCAGTATTTT. Its translation is CAISTPGGADTQYF.

The chain is built from TRBV5-5 and TRBJ2-3; 13 positions match TRBD2. The germline V gene encodes CDR1 SGHKS and CDR2 YYEKEE (reference sequence). Trimming cost V 5 bases and J 1 base; bases outside gene matches: 4. The CDR3 is 16 amino acids. This chain's CDR3 is CASSRLAGGGTDTQYF. The CDR3 nucleotides read TGTGCCAGCAGTCGACTAGCGGGAGGCGGCACAGATACGCAGTATTTT.

The chain couples TRBV4-1 to TRBJ1-6; weak D call: TRBD1 (5 bases). The ends were cut back, 3 bases at V and 7 bases at J, with 22 bases in the middle. The length of the CDR3 is 18 residues. From germline, CDR1 is MGHRA and CDR2 YSYEKL. The CDR3, as DNA: TGCGCCAGCAGCCAGGTCTTGGGATTGGGCAGGGAAAATTCACCCCTCCACTTT. Translation: CASSQVLGLGRENSPLHF.

This clone was detected once. The chain combines TRBV11-2 with TRBJ2-7; 9 bases line up with TRBD2. CDR1 is SGHAT, CDR2 FQNNGV, per germline. The CDR3 runs 16 residues. Trimming took 1 base from V and 9 from J; bases not matched to a gene: 13. CDR3 bases: TGTGCCAGCAGCTTAGGGAGGAGCGGTAGCGGGGGAACGCAGTACTTC. This codes for CASSLGRSGSGGTQYF.

V gene TRBV4-1 combines with J gene TRBJ2-7; D is unresolved. The ends were cut back, 4 bases at V and 5 bases at J, with 9 bases in the middle. Germline V CDR1 and CDR2: MGHRA, YSYEKL. CDR3 length: 12 amino acids. The CDR3, as DNA: TGCGCCAGCAGCCCCAAGGGCCACGAGCAGTACTTC. Protein: CASSPKGHEQYF.

The rearrangement joins TRBV11-3 to TRBJ2-5; D remains unclear. Trimming removed 1 base at V and 0 bases at J, with 6 bases between. The CDR3 length is 14 residues. The germline V gene has CDR1 SGHNT and CDR2 YENEEA. DNA of the CDR3: TGTGCCAGCAGCTTAGGCCAGGACCAAGAGACCCAGTACTTC. It translates to CASSLGQDQETQYF.

The chain carries TRBV5-4 and TRBJ2-1; D call uncertain. This CDR3 region has 11 residues. The germline CDR1 and CDR2 sequences are SGHNT and YYREEE (reference sequence). Trimming pared 2 bases from V and 6 bases from J, leaving 3 bases between. CDR3 DNA: TGTGCCAGCAGCTTCATCAATGAGCAGTTCTTC. This sequence encodes CASSFINEQFF.